The T cell receptor beta chain under discussion was sequenced for a study of T cells in Graves' hyperthyroidism and ophthalmopathy (dated by TCRdb to between 2018 and 2021). For the wider study: Peripheral blood was sampled at the time of initial diagnosis, prior to any treatment. Following sampling, methimazole starting at 30 mg daily was given to hyperthyroidism patients, and high-dose intravenous methylprednisolone was given to ophthalmopathy patients. Prospective prediction of ophthalmopathy was tested in an independent validation cohort of some 19 hyperthyroidism patients and some 17 patients who later progressed to ophthalmopathy. For training and testing, the roughly 97 patients in the discovery cohort were randomly divided in a 7:3 ratio. The study also compared thyroid tissue and blood T-cell repertoires from about 6 Graves' hyperthyroidism patients. TCR V-J signatures able to tell the groups apart were searched for in a discovery cohort of some 97 patients, of whom about 40 had Graves' ophthalmopathy and 55 to 65 had stable Graves' hyperthyroidism. The paper describes TCR Vbeta CDR3 sequencing of 135 peripheral blood samples, made up of 40 to 45 ophthalmopathy patients, approximately 76 hyperthyroidism patients and 17 progressor patients.

The V and J ends are trimmed by 1 base and 0 bases, leaving 19 bases between them. The CDR3, from cysteine to phenylalanine, totals 19 residues. The entry retains the CDR3 DNA only, 57 bases that are in frame from base 1. The germline V gene encodes CDR1 DFQATT and CDR2 SNEGSKA (reference sequence). Results and caveats for the whole study, not just this receptor: Blood samples also contained most of the expanded thyroid clonotypes (frequency above 0.001), which suggests that blood repertoires may reflect thyroid immune responses. Sample size was not statistically predetermined, and investigators were not blinded to group allocation. In cross-validation, a model built on a 13 V-J signature told ophthalmopathy apart from stable hyperthyroidism with less than 90% sensitivity and about 81% specificity, and in testing the same model reached 80%/75%. In validation, progression to ophthalmopathy was predicted by the model with 55% to 71% sensitivity and nearly 75% specificity, a median of roughly six months before onset.

TCR beta CDR3 regions were amplified from RNA transcripts. The first round of RT-PCR for the TCR CDR3 was performed with the HTBI primer set and the Qiagen OneStep RT-PCR kit. The libraries were constructed in a second round of multiplex PCR and then size-selected and purified. The libraries were sequenced on an Illumina HiSeq2000 using paired-end 100 bp reads. In the source study's methods: SOAPnuke was used to process the raw data, removing reads that contained adapters or uncalled bases, had a mean Phred below 15, or lacked an exact match to the constant primer or identifier. High-quality paired reads were merged with COPE v1.2.5, and unique nucleotide sequences were defined as clonotypes. Clonotypes were aligned to IMGT TRBV, TRBD and TRBJ reference segments using MiTCR v1.1. The analysis included only V-J combinations with a frequency above 0.0001, which together covered approximately 99% of the repertoires. A TCS score was defined as the ratio of F50 (clonal expansion) to E x V (chaos), with BLOSUM62-based TCRdist applied between CDR3 peptides within each V-J. Welch's t-statistics and random forest reduced roughly 530 V-J features to fewer than 15, which were used in a naive Bayes classifier (R e1071). TCRdb reworked the public reads: Q25 trimming with fastp, MiXCR clone assembly, productive beta chains retained. One record per CDR3 amino acid sequence lists the most common genes and DNA. For this entry, the V and J calls and clone size follow TCRdb and not the study's own pipeline. For this sample there are fewer than 500,000 distinct CDR3 sequences; 14% appear just once. About 20% of the sample is taken by the ten largest.

This clonotype has at least ten counts. The antigen it recognizes is unknown. It has no much larger one-base neighbor in the sample; base qualities were not kept. In the ophthalmopathy patients, disease was moderately to severely active, with a Clinical Activity Score of 3 or more, a NOSPECS grade of 4 or more, and a duration of less than 3 months. Exclusion was applied to patients with uncontrolled infections, other autoimmune diseases, pregnancy or lactation. Clinical symptoms, serum thyroxine and TRAb, thyroid ultrasound, and orbital computed tomography formed the basis for the diagnoses. PBMCs were isolated from 7.5 to 10 ml of fresh peripheral blood by Ficoll-Paque density gradient centrifugation. Trizol reagent was used to extract total RNA, and RNA quality was then checked on an Agilent 2100 Bioanalyzer.

The sequence was collected from a woman aged 25 to 39 with Graves' ophthalmopathy. The specimen sequenced was blood. The rearranged segments are TRBV20-1 and TRBJ2-6; TRBD2 is a weak D gene call, 7 bases matching. The nucleotide sequence is given as TGCAGTGCTAGAGTTGAGGGCCGCGGGGGCCTCTCTGGGGCCAACGTCCTGACTTTC. This codes for CSARVEGRGGLSGANVLTF.